This is a list of T cell receptor beta chains from one sample in a study of T-cell reconstitution after alpha-beta-depleted transplantation in children. TCRdb ran MiXCR on the PCR reads and lists one entry per CDR3 protein. Counted here are 350,000 to 400,000 distinct CDR3 sequences, approximately 20% occurring once; the ten biggest clones make up about 3.8%. This specimen consisted of PBMCs from the stem cell graft donor, obtained from the stem cell graft. The receptors originated from a human donor who donated a stem cell graft to a child with acute myeloid leukemia. CDR3s include the opening cysteine and the closing phenylalanine or tryptophan. A D gene is named only where the DNA matches it firmly. Clone size is shown for a subset of rows, as once, few, many or a class of expanded clone.

clone size,D gene,J gene,V gene,CDR3 protein,CDR3 DNA
few,-,TRBJ1-5,TRBV21-1,CATADQPQHF,TGTGCCACCGCGGATCAGCCCCAGCATTTT
few,-,TRBJ1-1,TRBV20-1,CSARVRVVNTEAFF,TGCAGTGCTAGAGTCAGGGTTGTTAACACTGAAGCTTTCTTT
few,TRBD1,TRBJ2-1,TRBV5-1,CASSLDRGLVYEQFF,TGCGCCAGCAGCTTGGACAGGGGGCTAGTCTATGAGCAGTTCTTC
few,-,TRBJ2-3,TRBV7-9,CASGWQRRDTQYF,TGTGCCAGTGGGTGGCAGAGGAGAGATACGCAGTATTTT
-,TRBD2,TRBJ2-2,TRBV6-1,CASMKETSGRVYTGELFF,TGTGCCAGCATGAAGGAGACTAGCGGGAGGGTATACACCGGGGAGCTGTTTTTT
many,TRBD1,TRBJ2-1,TRBV20-1,CSASGGQVDNEQFF,TGCAGTGCTAGCGGGGGACAGGTAGACAATGAGCAGTTCTTC
-,TRBD2,TRBJ2-1,TRBV20-1,CSARGAGVNEQFF,TGCAGTGCTAGAGGAGCGGGGGTCAATGAGCAGTTCTTC
few,-,TRBJ1-3,TRBV28,CASREFGNTIYF,TGTGCCAGCAGAGAGTTCGGAAACACCATATATTTT
-,-,TRBJ1-2,TRBV4-3,CASSPIGWGNGYTF,TGCGCCAGCAGCCCAATTGGTTGGGGGAATGGCTACACCTTC
many,-,TRBJ2-5,TRBV29-1,CSVGEGIETQYF,TGCAGCGTTGGTGAGGGAATAGAGACCCAGTACTTC
-,-,TRBJ1-2,TRBV7-9,CASSLDGGYTF,TGTGCCAGCAGCTTAGACGGCGGCTACACCTTC
-,-,TRBJ2-2,TRBV10-3,CATSTGPNTGELFF,TGTGCCACTTCGACAGGCCCGAACACCGGGGAGCTGTTTTTT
few,TRBD2,TRBJ2-3,TRBV20-1,CSASNPLAARTDTQYF,TGCAGTGCTAGCAACCCACTAGCGGCACGCACAGATACGCAGTATTTT
-,-,TRBJ1-1,TRBV12-3/TRBV12-4,CASSLAATEAFF,TGTGCCAGCAGTTTAGCGGCCACTGAAGCTTTCTTT
many,-,TRBJ1-2,TRBV20-1,CSANTGGRHGYTF,TGCAGTGCTAACACGGGTGGTAGACATGGCTACACCTTC
-,TRBD2,TRBJ2-1,TRBV12-3/TRBV12-4,CASSLGGLGTSGRVLSNNEQFF,TGTGCCAGCAGTTTAGGGGGCCTAGGAACTAGCGGGAGAGTGCTCTCAAACAATGAGCAGTTCTTC
-,TRBD1,TRBJ1-1,TRBV6-1,CASTTPNRTGINTEAFF,TGTGCCAGCACAACCCCTAACCGGACAGGGATCAACACTGAAGCTTTCTTT
-,TRBD2,TRBJ2-3,TRBV20-1,CSAEREEGTDTQYF,TGCAGTGCTGAGCGGGAGGAGGGCACAGATACGCAGTATTTT
many,-,TRBJ2-3,TRBV20-1,CSASSTDTQYF,TGCAGTGCTTCTAGCACAGATACGCAGTATTTT
-,-,TRBJ1-4,TRBV5-1,CASSLGQGVGELFF,TGCGCCAGCAGCTTGGGGCAGGGTGTCGGGGAACTGTTTTTT
-,TRBD1,TRBJ2-7,TRBV20-1,CSALSGTGTPYEQYF,TGCAGTGCGCTTTCCGGGACAGGGACTCCCTACGAGCAGTACTTC
-,-,TRBJ2-2,TRBV28,CASSLSLSESTGELFF,TGTGCCAGCAGTTTATCCCTCTCCGAGAGCACCGGGGAGCTGTTTTTT
few,-,TRBJ2-3,TRBV20-1,CSARDRRTTSTDTQYF,TGCAGTGCTAGAGATAGGCGGACAACTAGCACAGATACGCAGTATTTT
-,-,TRBJ2-7,TRBV25-1,CASSERVRGEQYF,TGTGCCAGCAGTGAAAGGGTAAGGGGAGAGCAGTACTTC
-,TRBD2,TRBJ2-2,TRBV7-3,CASSLMGAGWNTGELFF,TGTGCCAGCAGCTTAATGGGAGCGGGGTGGAACACCGGGGAGCTGTTTTTT
-,-,TRBJ1-6,TRBV4-1,CASSLVAGYNSPLHF,TGCGCCAGCAGCCTAGTGGCAGGGTATAATTCACCCCTCCACTTT
few,-,TRBJ1-5,TRBV6-1,CASSVGPIPDQPQHF,TGTGCCAGCAGTGTGGGACCCATCCCGGATCAGCCCCAGCATTTT
few,TRBD1,TRBJ2-1,TRBV7-3,CASSLGQDNEQFF,TGTGCCAGCAGCTTGGGACAGGACAATGAGCAGTTCTTC
-,TRBD1,TRBJ2-7,TRBV10-3,CAISGQGAREQYF,TGTGCCATTTCGGGACAGGGGGCTCGGGAGCAGTACTTC
-,-,TRBJ2-2,TRBV12-3/TRBV12-4,CASSLPSGLNTGELFF,TGTGCCAGCAGTTTACCGAGCGGGTTGAACACCGGGGAGCTGTTTTTT
-,TRBD2,TRBJ2-3,TRBV4-2,CASSGRTSGSGTDTQYF,TGTGCCAGCAGCGGCCGGACTAGCGGGAGCGGCACAGATACGCAGTATTTT
few,-,TRBJ2-2,TRBV6-1,CASSERTTGELFF,TGTGCCAGCAGTGAACGTACTACCGGGGAGCTGTTTTTT
-,TRBD2,TRBJ2-7,TRBV12-3/TRBV12-4,CASSLTSAAYEQYF,TGTGCCAGCAGCTTGACTAGCGCTGCCTACGAGCAGTACTTC
-,TRBD1,TRBJ2-3,TRBV20-1,CSARASASGTAGTDTQYF,TGCAGTGCTAGAGCATCCGCATCCGGGACAGCTGGCACAGATACGCAGTATTTT
few,-,TRBJ2-1,TRBV19,CASSTRDHDNEQFF,TGTGCCAGTAGTACCCGGGACCACGACAATGAGCAGTTCTTC
-,-,TRBJ2-3,TRBV11-3,CASSLFGSDTQYF,TGTGCCAGCAGCCTTTTTGGGTCGGATACGCAGTATTTT
-,-,TRBJ2-3,TRBV27,CASRALGNRQSTDTQYF,TGTGCCAGCAGGGCCCTCGGTAACAGACAAAGCACAGATACGCAGTATTTT
few,TRBD2,TRBJ2-2,TRBV9,CASRGREGNTGELFF,TGTGCCAGCCGGGGGCGGGAGGGAAACACCGGGGAGCTGTTTTTT
many,TRBD2,TRBJ2-1,TRBV6-5,CASSYSRTSGSGVNEQFF,TGTGCCAGCAGTTACTCGAGGACTAGCGGGAGTGGGGTGAATGAGCAGTTCTTC
many,-,TRBJ2-7,TRBV7-2,CASSPQSGGQSYEQYF,TGTGCCAGCAGCCCTCAATCTGGGGGCCAAAGCTACGAGCAGTACTTC
many,TRBD1,TRBJ2-1,TRBV12-3/TRBV12-4,CASSDTGGSYNEQFF,TGTGCCAGCAGTGATACAGGGGGCTCCTACAATGAGCAGTTCTTC
many,-,TRBJ1-6,TRBV5-1,CASKGAGTNSPLHF,TGCGCCAGCAAAGGGGCAGGGACTAATTCACCCCTCCACTTT
-,-,TRBJ2-5,TRBV29-1,CSVEDPLAEETQYF,TGCAGCGTTGAAGATCCACTAGCAGAGGAGACCCAGTACTTC
few,-,TRBJ1-2,TRBV12-3/TRBV12-4,CASSFGLTAEGYTF,TGTGCCAGCAGTTTTGGCTTAACGGCAGAAGGCTACACCTTC
many,-,TRBJ1-5,TRBV6-5,CASSLTWLVKQPQHF,TGTGCCAGCAGTTTAACATGGCTAGTTAAGCAGCCCCAGCATTTT
many,TRBD2,TRBJ2-1,TRBV20-1,CSAVAGLYNEQFF,TGCAGTGCAGTAGCGGGGCTTTACAATGAGCAGTTCTTC
-,TRBD1,TRBJ1-5,TRBV28,CASRSDRAGNQPQHF,TGTGCCAGCAGGTCAGACAGGGCAGGCAATCAGCCCCAGCATTTT
-,-,TRBJ1-3,TRBV12-3/TRBV12-4,CASSLGPDSGNTIYF,TGTGCCAGCAGTTTAGGCCCAGACTCTGGAAACACCATATATTTT
many,-,TRBJ2-3,TRBV20-1,CSALRTIGVSDTQYF,TGCAGTGCTTTACGGACTATCGGCGTCTCAGATACGCAGTATTTT
-,-,TRBJ1-1,TRBV29-1,CSVEGWMNTEAFF,TGCAGCGTTGAGGGATGGATGAACACTGAAGCTTTCTTT
-,TRBD1,TRBJ2-7,TRBV20-1,CSADGTGGFYEQYF,TGCAGTGCGGATGGGACAGGGGGCTTCTACGAGCAGTACTTC
few,TRBD1,TRBJ1-6,TRBV25-1,CASSDNGQGFTSPLHF,TGTGCCAGCAGTGATAACGGACAGGGGTTTACTTCACCCCTCCACTTT
few,-,TRBJ2-3,TRBV5-1,CASSLAAVTDTQYF,TGCGCCAGCAGCTTGGCTGCGGTCACAGATACGCAGTATTTT